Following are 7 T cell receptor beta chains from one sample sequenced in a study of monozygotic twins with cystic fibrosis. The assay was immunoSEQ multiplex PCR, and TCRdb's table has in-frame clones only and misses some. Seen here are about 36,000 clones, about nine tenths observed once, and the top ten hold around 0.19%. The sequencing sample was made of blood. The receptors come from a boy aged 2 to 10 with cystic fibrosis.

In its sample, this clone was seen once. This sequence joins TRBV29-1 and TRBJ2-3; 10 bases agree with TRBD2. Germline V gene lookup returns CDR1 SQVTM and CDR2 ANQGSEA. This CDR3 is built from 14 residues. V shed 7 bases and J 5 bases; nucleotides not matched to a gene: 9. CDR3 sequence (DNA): TGCAGCGGAGAGACTAGCGGGTTGGGAGATACGCAGTATTTT. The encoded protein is CSGETSGLGDTQYF.

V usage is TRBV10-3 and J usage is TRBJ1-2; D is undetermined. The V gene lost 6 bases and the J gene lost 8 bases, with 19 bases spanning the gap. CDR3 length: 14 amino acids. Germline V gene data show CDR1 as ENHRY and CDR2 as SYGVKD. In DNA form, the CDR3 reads TGTGCCATCAGCCACGGGCCCACCTCGGTCGGCTACACCTTC. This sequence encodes CAISHGPTSVGYTF.

The CDR3 DNA sequence: TGTGCCAGCAGCCAAGAGACTAGCGGGGGGTACAATGAGCAGTTCTTC. This encodes CASSQETSGGYNEQFF. This chain uses TRBV4-2 with TRBJ2-1, with 13 bases lining up with TRBD2. V gave up 0 bases and J gave up 4 bases; unmatched junction bases: 0. Germline V CDR1 and CDR2: LGHNA, YNFKEQ. This CDR3 region has 16 residues.

The CDR3 DNA reads as TGTGCCAGCTCACCCCCGGGACAGCTAGATGAAGCTTTCTTT. It is translated as CASSPPGQLDEAFF. The V call is TRBV18, the J call TRBJ1-1; 7 nucleotides agree with TRBD1. CDR1 and CDR2 from the germline V gene are KGHSH and LQKENI. V dropped 3 bases and J dropped 7; count of bases not matched to a gene: 8. This CDR3 is 14 amino acids long.

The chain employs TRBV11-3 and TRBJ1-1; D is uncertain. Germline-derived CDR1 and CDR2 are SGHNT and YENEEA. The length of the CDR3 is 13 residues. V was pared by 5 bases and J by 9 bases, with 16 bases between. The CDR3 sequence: CASSLRVGGKAFF. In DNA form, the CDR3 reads TGTGCCAGCAGCCTGAGAGTGGGTGGGAAAGCTTTCTTT.

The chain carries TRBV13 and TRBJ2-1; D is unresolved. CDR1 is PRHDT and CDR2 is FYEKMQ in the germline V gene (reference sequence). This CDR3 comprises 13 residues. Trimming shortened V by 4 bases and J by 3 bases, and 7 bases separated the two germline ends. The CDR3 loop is CASSSQDYNEQFF. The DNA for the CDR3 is TGTGCCAGCAGCTCACAAGACTACAATGAGCAGTTCTTC.

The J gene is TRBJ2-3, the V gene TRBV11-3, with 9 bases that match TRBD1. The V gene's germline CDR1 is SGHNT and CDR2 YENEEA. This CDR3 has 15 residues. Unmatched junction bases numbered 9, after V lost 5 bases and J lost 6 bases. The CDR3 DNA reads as TGTGCCAGCAGCCCCCGCCGGACAGGGGCTGATACGCAGTATTTT. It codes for CASSPRRTGADTQYF.